This T cell receptor (beta chain) was retrieved from a study of T cell responses to AZD1222 COVID-19 vaccine. Study observations and caveats: Spike-spanning, vaccine-associated CD4 TCRs were dominant at 160-218 and 743-854.

This table comes from immunoSEQ multiplex PCR, and its TCRdb copy is limited to in-frame clones, with some not included. The sample holds some 150,000 clones, 92% seen once. In the case of this clone: The target antigen is unknown.

The CDR3 covers 14 residues. Trimming took 5 bases from V and 8 from J; bases not matched to a gene: 6. Germline CDR1 is SGHVS and CDR2 is FQNEAQ. The chain is built from TRBV7-8 and TRBJ1-6, with 7 bases lining up with TRBD1. This clonotype was obtained from an adult in good health. The sequencing used peripheral blood, collected on day 0 of MenACWY control vaccination. The CDR3 region is CASSLGQDHSPLHF. CDR3 in DNA: TGTGCCAGCAGCCTCGGACAGGACCATTCACCCCTCCACTTT.